The source of this T cell receptor (beta chain) is a study of PD-L1 blockade in urothelial cancer. Study as a whole: About 90% of the roughly 30 patients were men with bladder-origin urothelial cancer. Chemotherapy regimens numbering 0 to 3 had been given to patients.

This CDR3 is 17 amino acids long. In germline, CDR1 is MGHRA, CDR2 YSYEKL. The V end was cut by 4 bases, the J end by 3 bases, with 19 bases between. Spiking of synthetic TCR analog templates was performed in each PCR. Produced via immunoSEQ multiplex PCR; TCRdb's table is partial and in-frame only. The table shows fewer than 30,000 clones, with roughly 84% occurring only once. The clonotype was recovered from a man between 65 and 85 years old with urothelial cancer. The material sequenced was PBMCs, taken around atezolizumab (anti-PD-L1) treatment. This chain connects TRBV4-1 to TRBJ1-3, with unresolved D. The CDR3: CASSRGGLAALGNTIYF. CDR3 coding DNA: TGCGCCAGCAGCCGAGGCGGGCTAGCTGCTCTTGGAAACACCATATATTTT.